Below are 10 T cell receptor beta chains sequenced from a single sample in a study of PD-L1 blockade in urothelial cancer (dated by TCRdb to the late 2010s). The sample's time point, from its label and the paper: pretreatment peripheral blood. Library prep was done by the immunoSEQ multiplex PCR assay. TCRdb stores this immuneACCESS table with in-frame sequences only. Part of the clones is absent; in the studies checked, under half of the shortfall reflects unresolved V genes, and no reason is known for the rest. For this sample there are some 40,000 clones; 70% to 90% appear just once. About 15% of the sample belongs to the ten largest clones. Sequenced material: PBMCs, taken around atezolizumab (anti-PD-L1) treatment. The receptors shown here come from a man at least 80 years old with urothelial cancer.

The J gene is TRBJ2-5, the V gene TRBV5-6, with 12 bases identical to TRBD2. Germline loops: CDR1 SGHDT, CDR2 YYEEEE. The CDR3 has 15 amino acids. Trimming at V came to 2 bases and at J to 4 bases, leaving 3 bases not matched to a gene. Here the CDR3 reads CASSFGTSGPETQYF. The CDR3 DNA reads TGTGCCAGCAGCTTTGGGACTAGCGGGCCAGAGACCCAGTACTTC.

Judged by abundance, this clone is medium-sized. J is TRBJ2-7 and V is TRBV20-1; no clear D gene. The ends were cut back, 0 bases at V and 3 bases at J, with 3 bases in the middle. This CDR3 spans 11 amino acids. CDR1 is DFQATT, CDR2 SNEGSKA, per germline (reference sequence). As DNA, the CDR3 is TGCAGTGCTAGAGATAACTACGAGCAGTACTTC. Its translation: CSARDNYEQYF.

The V and J genes are TRBV10-2 and TRBJ1-4; a possible D gene is TRBD1 (5 bases). CDR1 WSHSY and CDR2 SAAADI come from the germline V gene. The CDR3 has 13 amino acids. V shed 6 bases and J shed 2 bases, with 7 bases lying between them. The CDR3 spells CASRGGTNEKLFF. In DNA form, the CDR3 reads TGCGCCAGCAGGGGGGGTACTAATGAAAAACTGTTTTTT.

The chain combines TRBV5-4 with TRBJ2-3; D gene ambiguous. The germline CDR1 and CDR2 sequences are SGHNT and YYREEE (reference sequence). This CDR3 spans 15 amino acids. V was pared by 4 bases and J by 2 bases, with 14 bases between. The CDR3 DNA reads as TGTGCCAGCAGCCAGCCGGGTCGTTACACAGATACGCAGTATTTT. The encoded protein is CASSQPGRYTDTQYF.

This clone was seen only once. The chain uses TRBV6-6 and TRBJ2-7; tentative D call: TRBD2 (6 bases). Between the trimmed V and J ends, which lost 8 bases and 2 bases, there was a span of 16 bases. This CDR3 has 14 amino acids. Germline assignment: CDR1 MNHNY and CDR2 SVGAGI (reference sequence). CDR3 DNA: TGTGCCAGCTGCGCCGGGAGTGGAACCTACGAGCAGTACTTC. It yields the protein CASCAGSGTYEQYF.

The V gene is TRBV7-4, the J gene TRBJ2-5; 7 bases are a match to TRBD2. Looked up from germline, CDR1 is SGHVT and CDR2 is SQSDAQ. This CDR3 region has 19 residues. The V segment lost 2 bases and the J segment 7 bases; nucleotides outside the gene matches: 22. The CDR3 is CASSLLRIGPRTREGTQYF. CDR3 in DNA: TGTGCCAGCAGCTTACTGAGGATTGGGCCCCGTACAAGGGAGGGGACCCAGTACTTC.

A few counts support this clone. The rearrangement joins TRBV10-3 to TRBJ2-7, with 8 nucleotides matching TRBD2. Per the germline V gene, CDR1 is ENHRY and CDR2 is SYGVKD. This CDR3 spans 13 amino acids. With 10 bases clipped from V and 3 bases from J, the junction kept 8 bases outside the gene matches. CDR3 protein: CATGAGTSYEQYF. In nucleotides, the CDR3 is TGTGCCACGGGGGCCGGGACTAGCTACGAGCAGTACTTC.

The chain is built from TRBV18 and TRBJ2-7, with D maybe TRBD2 (5 bases). Per the germline V gene, CDR1 is KGHSH and CDR2 is LQKENI. The CDR3 runs to 14 residues. Trimming removed 2 bases from V and 3 bases from J, with 11 bases in between. CDR3 residues: CASSPGSGVYEQYF. CDR3 nucleotides: TGTGCCAGCTCACCAGGCTCCGGGGTCTACGAGCAGTACTTC.

The chain has TRBV9 and TRBJ2-1, with a weak D call TRBD1 (5 bases). Germline V gives CDR1 SGDLS, CDR2 YYNGEE. Trimming removed 0 bases at V and 6 bases at J, with 13 bases between. This CDR3 spans 15 amino acids. This chain's CDR3 is CASSVEGNPPNEQFF. CDR3 DNA: TGTGCCAGCAGCGTAGAGGGGAACCCCCCCAATGAGCAGTTCTTC.

The rearrangement joins TRBV9 to TRBJ2-3, with 7 nucleotides matching TRBD2. Germline V gives CDR1 SGDLS, CDR2 YYNGEE. Trimming at V came to 0 bases and at J to 5 bases, leaving 9 bases not matched to a gene. The CDR3 is 16 residues long. The CDR3 protein is CASSVGGGIGRDTQYF. In nucleotides, the CDR3 is TGTGCCAGCAGCGTAGGGGGAGGGATCGGGAGAGATACGCAGTATTTT.